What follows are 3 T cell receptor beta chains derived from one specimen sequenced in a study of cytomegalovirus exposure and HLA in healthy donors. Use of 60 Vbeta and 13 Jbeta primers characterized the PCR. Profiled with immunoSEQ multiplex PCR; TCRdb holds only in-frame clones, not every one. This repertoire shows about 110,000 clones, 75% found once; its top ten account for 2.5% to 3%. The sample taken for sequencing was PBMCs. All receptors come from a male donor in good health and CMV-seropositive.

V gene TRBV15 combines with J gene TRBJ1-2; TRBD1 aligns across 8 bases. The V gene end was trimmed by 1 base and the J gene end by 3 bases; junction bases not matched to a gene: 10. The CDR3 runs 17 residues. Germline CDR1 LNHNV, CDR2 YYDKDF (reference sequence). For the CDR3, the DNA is TGTGCCACCAGCAGAGGGAAGTCCGGACAGGGAGACTATGGCTACACCTTC. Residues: CATSRGKSGQGDYGYTF.

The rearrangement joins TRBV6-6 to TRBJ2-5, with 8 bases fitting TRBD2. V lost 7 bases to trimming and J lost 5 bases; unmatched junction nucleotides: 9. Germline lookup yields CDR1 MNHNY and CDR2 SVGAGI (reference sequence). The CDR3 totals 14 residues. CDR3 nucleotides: TGTGCCAGCACTCACGGGGGGGCTATGGAGACCCAGTACTTC. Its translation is CASTHGGAMETQYF.

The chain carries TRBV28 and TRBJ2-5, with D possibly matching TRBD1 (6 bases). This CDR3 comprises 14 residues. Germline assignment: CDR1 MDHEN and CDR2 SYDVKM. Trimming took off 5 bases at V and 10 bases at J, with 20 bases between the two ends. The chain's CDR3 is CASSPPPPRDIQYF. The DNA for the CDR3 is TGTGCCAGCAGTCCCCCCCCACCTAGGGACATCCAGTACTTC.